Below are 10 T cell receptor beta chains sequenced from a single sample in a study of early T cells in non-severe SARS-CoV-2 infection. One entry per CDR3 protein results from TCRdb running MiXCR on the 5' RACE reads. The sample lists around 52,000 distinct CDR3 sequences; around a tenth were seen once. Sequences were obtained from whole blood. Every receptor here comes from an adult who was a healthcare worker with PCR-confirmed SARS-CoV-2 infection or an uninfected control (not recorded which).

This clonotype came up a few times. This chain links TRBV4-1 with TRBJ2-7; D is unresolved. The germline CDR1 and CDR2 sequences are MGHRA and YSYEKL. The germline V and J ends were trimmed by 4 bases and 0 bases, with 16 bases remaining between them. The CDR3 sequence is 16 residues long. CDR3 sequence: CASSPTRLVTSYEQYF. The CDR3 bases are TGCGCCAGCAGCCCTACCCGGCTAGTGACCTCCTACGAGCAGTACTTC.

Ten or more counts support this clonotype. The chain combines TRBV6-5 with TRBJ2-7, with 12 bases identical to TRBD1. Germline V gene lookup returns CDR1 MNHEY and CDR2 SVGAGI. This CDR3 region has 15 residues. V lost 6 bases, J lost 3 bases, and 6 bases stayed unmatched. The CDR3 here is CASRAGTGGFYEQYF. The CDR3 coding sequence is TGTGCCAGCAGGGCCGGGACAGGGGGCTTCTACGAGCAGTACTTC.

This clonotype was picked up many times. The genes are TRBV11-3 and TRBJ2-2; 8 bases line up with TRBD1. J gave up 6 bases and V 3 bases, and 3 bases lay outside the gene matches. CDR1 is SGHNT and CDR2 is YENEEA in the germline V gene. The CDR3 length is 14 residues. The CDR3 is CASSFHRGSGELFF. CDR3 nucleotide sequence: TGTGCCAGCAGCTTTCACAGGGGGTCCGGGGAGCTGTTTTTT.

This clonotype was counted between two and nine times. This chain links TRBV5-5 with TRBJ2-7; a weak D match, TRBD1 (6 bases). V was pared by 5 bases and J by 3 bases, with 18 bases between. The CDR3 is 15 amino acids. Germline V gives CDR1 SGHKS, CDR2 YYEKEE (reference sequence). CDR3 protein: CASSTDVGQFYEQYF. CDR3 DNA: TGTGCCAGCAGTACAGATGTTGGACAGTTCTACGAGCAGTACTTC. Full variable domain (remainder filled in from reference TRBV5-5 and TRBJ2-7): DAGVTQSPTHLIKTRGQQVTLRCSPISGHKSVSWYQQVLGQGPQFIFQYYEKEERGRGNFPDRFSARQFPNYSSELNVNALLLGDSALYLCASSTDVGQFYEQYFGPGTRLTVT.

This clonotype was seen many times. The chain has TRBV4-1 and TRBJ2-3, with D perhaps assigned TRBD1 or TRBD2 (6 bases each). Trimming took off 0 bases at V and 8 bases at J, with 24 bases between the two ends. This CDR3 is 18 amino acids long. From germline, CDR1 is MGHRA and CDR2 YSYEKL. CDR3 sequence (DNA): TGCGCCAGCAGCCAAGAGGAGGGCAGGGGTTTGCAGGCGACTACGCAGTATTTT. Residues: CASSQEEGRGLQATTQYF.

As regards this clonotype: Given a much more abundant clone one base away, this may be a read error. The genes are TRBV28 and TRBJ2-1; possibly TRBD1 for D (5 bases). The CDR3 extends over 14 amino acids. Germline V lookup: CDR1 MDHEN, CDR2 SYDVKM. V was cut by 5 bases and J by 4 bases, with 12 bases left in between. As DNA, the CDR3 is TGTGCCAGCAGTGGCCGGCACAGGTACAATGAGCAGTTCTTC. Translating gives CASSGRHRYNEQFF.

The chain recombines TRBV12-5 with TRBJ2-5; D could derive from TRBD1 or TRBD2 (5 bases each). From germline, CDR1 is LGHNT and CDR2 FRNRAP. V lost 7 bases to trimming and J lost 3 bases, with 18 bases between them. This CDR3 comprises 15 residues. The DNA of the CDR3 is TGTGCTAGTGCCCCCGGGGCTAGCCGCGAAGAGACCCAGTACTTC. This sequence encodes CASAPGASREETQYF.

The chain employs TRBV14 and TRBJ2-1; 9 positions match TRBD2. CDR1 is SGHDN, CDR2 FVKESK, per germline. Unmatched junction bases numbered 17, after V lost 4 bases and J lost 7 bases. The CDR3 spans 18 residues. CDR3 bases: TGTGCCAGCAGCCGTGCTCTAGCGGGGACCCCGTGGGGGAATGAGCAGTTCTTC. Translation gives CASSRALAGTPWGNEQFF. Full variable domain (remainder filled in from reference TRBV14 and TRBJ2-1): EAGVTQFPSHSVIEKGQTVTLRCDPISGHDNLYWYRRVMGKEIKFLLHFVKESKQDESGMPNNRFLAERTGGTYSTLKVQPAELEDSGVYFCASSRALAGTPWGNEQFFGPGTRLTVL.

The J gene is TRBJ2-3, the V gene TRBV5-1, with TRBD2 identical over 12 bases. This CDR3 is 14 amino acids long. Germline CDR1 is SGHRS and CDR2 is YFSETQ. The trim removed 3 bases at V and 4 bases at J, leaving 0 bases unmatched. The CDR3 sequence is CASSSSGGADTQYF. For the CDR3, the DNA is TGCGCCAGCAGCTCTAGCGGGGGGGCAGATACGCAGTATTTT.

This clonotype was counted ten times or more. V and J are TRBV11-2 and TRBJ2-5, with 7 bases fitting TRBD1. J gave up 1 base and V 1 base, and 0 bases lay outside the gene matches. The CDR3 runs 14 residues. Germline V gene data show CDR1 as SGHAT and CDR2 as FQNNGV. CDR3 nucleotides: TGTGCCAGCAGCTTAGCAGGGGGCCAAGAGACCCAGTACTTC. Translation: CASSLAGGQETQYF.